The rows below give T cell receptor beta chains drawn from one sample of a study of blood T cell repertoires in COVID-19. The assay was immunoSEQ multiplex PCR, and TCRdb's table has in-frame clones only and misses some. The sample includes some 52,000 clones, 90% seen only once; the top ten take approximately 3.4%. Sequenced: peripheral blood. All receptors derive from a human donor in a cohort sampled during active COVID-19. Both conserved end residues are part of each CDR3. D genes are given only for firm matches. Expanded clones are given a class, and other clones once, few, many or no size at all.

CASSQEDRDNGYTF TGTGCCAGCAGCCAAGAGGACAGGGACAATGGCTACACCTTC TRBJ1-2 TRBD1 14 TRBV3-1/TRBV3-2 once
CASSEIGASGSYNEQFF TGTGCCAGCAGTGAAATTGGGGCTAGCGGGTCATACAATGAGCAGTTCTTC TRBJ2-1 TRBD2 17 TRBV6-1 -
CASSSRRGVDNSPLHF TGTGCCAGCAGCTCCCGACGGGGGGTCGATAATTCACCCCTCCACTTT TRBJ1-6 - 16 TRBV11-2 -
CSAGSADTQYF TGCAGTGCGGGGAGCGCAGATACGCAGTATTTT TRBJ2-3 - 11 TRBV20-1 once
CASSIQGTEAFF TGTGCCAGTAGTATACAGGGCACTGAAGCTTTCTTT TRBJ1-1 - 12 TRBV19 few
CASSPPLAGFDEQYF TGTGCCAGCTCACCACCCCTAGCGGGATTCGACGAGCAGTACTTC TRBJ2-7 TRBD2 15 TRBV18 once
CASSLSGGGQPQHF TGTGCCAGCAGTCTCTCGGGGGGCGGGCAGCCCCAGCATTTT TRBJ1-5 - 14 TRBV28 -
CASSRTAYEQFF TGTGCCAGCAGCCGGACAGCTTATGAGCAGTTCTTC TRBJ2-1 - 12 TRBV12-3/TRBV12-4 -
CASSSGQDGNTIYF TGTGCCAGCAGCTCTGGACAGGACGGAAACACCATATATTTT TRBJ1-3 TRBD1 14 TRBV7-8 -
CASSYSPSLNIQYF TGTGCCAGCAGTTACTCCCCTAGTTTAAACATTCAGTACTTC TRBJ2-4 - 14 TRBV6-2/TRBV6-3 -
CASKTTKREQYF TGTGCCTCCAAGACTACCAAGAGGGAGCAGTACTTC TRBJ2-7 - 12 TRBV30 -
CASSPQTSGRAWVEQYF TGTGCCAGCAGTCCCCAGACTAGCGGGAGGGCGTGGGTCGAGCAGTACTTC TRBJ2-7 TRBD2 17 TRBV28 -
CASSGTNYNSPLHF TGTGCCAGCAGTGGGACAAATTATAATTCACCCCTCCACTTT TRBJ1-6 - 14 TRBV2 -
CASSVALGANTEAFF TGTGCCAGCAGCGTAGCACTGGGAGCGAACACTGAAGCTTTCTTT TRBJ1-1 - 15 TRBV9 -
CASSPMGQGANYEQYF TGCGCCAGCAGCCCGATGGGACAGGGGGCGAATTACGAGCAGTACTTC TRBJ2-7 TRBD1 16 TRBV5-1 -
CASSPGGVGYGYTF TGTGCCAGCAGTCCAGGGGGCGTCGGCTATGGCTACACCTTC TRBJ1-2 TRBD1 14 TRBV6-5 -
CASSPTSGTNTGELFF TGTGCCAGCAGCCCGACTAGCGGGACGAACACCGGGGAGCTGTTTTTT TRBJ2-2 TRBD2 16 TRBV3-1/TRBV3-2 -
CASSPSVDSYEQYF TGTGCCAGCAGTCCCAGCGTGGACTCCTACGAGCAGTACTTC TRBJ2-7 - 14 TRBV2 -
CASSMPAGGEIPGELFF TGTGCCAGTAGTATGCCAGCGGGAGGAGAGATTCCCGGGGAGCTGTTTTTT TRBJ2-2 TRBD2 17 TRBV19 -
CATSDLSTGLTYEQYF TGTGCCACCAGTGATTTAAGTACAGGCCTGACCTACGAGCAGTACTTC TRBJ2-7 - 16 TRBV24-1 -
CASSGTGWTEAFF TGTGCCAGCAGTGGAACGGGATGGACTGAAGCTTTCTTT TRBJ1-1 - 13 TRBV2 -
CASSRPGADEQYF TGTGCCAGCAGCCGCCCTGGGGCGGACGAGCAGTACTTC TRBJ2-7 - 13 TRBV7-6 -